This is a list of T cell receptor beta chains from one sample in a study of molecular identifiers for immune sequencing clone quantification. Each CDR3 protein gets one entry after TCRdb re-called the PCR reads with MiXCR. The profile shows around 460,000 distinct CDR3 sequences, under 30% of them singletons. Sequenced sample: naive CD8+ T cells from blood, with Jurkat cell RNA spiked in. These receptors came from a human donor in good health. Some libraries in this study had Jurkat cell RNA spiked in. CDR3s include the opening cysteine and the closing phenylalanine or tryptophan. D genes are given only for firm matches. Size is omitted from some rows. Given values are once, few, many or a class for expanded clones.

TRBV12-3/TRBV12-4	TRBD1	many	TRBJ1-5	TGTGCCAGCAGTGAGACGAAATGGGGACAGGGGGCTCAGCCCCAGCATTTT	CASSETKWGQGAQPQHF
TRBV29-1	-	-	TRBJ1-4	TGCAGCGTTGAAGTAGCCCCGACGGGGAAGGGGTGGAATGAAAAACTGTTTTTT	CSVEVAPTGKGWNEKLFF
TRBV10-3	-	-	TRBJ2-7	TGTGCCATCAGTGATTGGGGCGCAACTCACGAGCAGTACTTC	CAISDWGATHEQYF
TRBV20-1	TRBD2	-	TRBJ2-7	TGCAGTGCTAGAGAAGCGGGAGAGTACGAGCAGTACTTC	CSAREAGEYEQYF
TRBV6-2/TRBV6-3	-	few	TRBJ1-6	TGTGCCAGCAGTTACGTCCGTAATTCACCCCTCCACTTT	CASSYVRNSPLHF
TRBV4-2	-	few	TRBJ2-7	TGTGCCAGCAGACAGGACAGCTCCTACGAGCAGTACTTC	CASRQDSSYEQYF
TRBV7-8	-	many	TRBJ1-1	TGTGCCAGCAGCTTTTCCCCTACATGGAACACTGAAGCTTTCTTT	CASSFSPTWNTEAFF
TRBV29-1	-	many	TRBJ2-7	TGCAGCGGGTCCTTCAGTGAAAGCTACGAGCAGTACTTC	CSGSFSESYEQYF
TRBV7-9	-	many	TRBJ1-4	TGTGCCAGCAGCCAGACCGACCCCGACCCTAATGAAAAACTGTTTTTT	CASSQTDPDPNEKLFF
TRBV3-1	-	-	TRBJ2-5	TGTGCCAGCAGCCAAAATACCGGGCCCATGACCCAGTACTTC	CASSQNTGPMTQYF
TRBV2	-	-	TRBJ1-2	TGTGCCAGCAGTGTCGGGCAGTACTCTAACTATGGCTACACCTTC	CASSVGQYSNYGYTF
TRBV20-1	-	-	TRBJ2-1	TGCAGTGCTACCGACTTGCGGAATCCCTACAATGGGCAGTTCTTC	CSATDLRNPYNGQFF
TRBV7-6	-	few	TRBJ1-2	TGTGCCAGCAGCTTTATAGGGGAGGGCTACACCTTC	CASSFIGEGYTF
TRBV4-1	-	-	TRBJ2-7	TGCGCCAGCAGCCAAGACCGGGGACTCTACAATGAGCAGTACTTC	CASSQDRGLYNEQYF
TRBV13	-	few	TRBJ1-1	TGTGCCAGCAACCGGGGGGGTTTGAACACTGAAGCTTTCTTT	CASNRGGLNTEAFF
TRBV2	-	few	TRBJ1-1	TGTGCCAGCAGTGATAGCAGGAACACTGAAGCTTTCTTT	CASSDSRNTEAFF
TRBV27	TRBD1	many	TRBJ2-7	TGTGCCAGCAGTGCAGGGGACAGGGTCTACGAGCAGTACTTC	CASSAGDRVYEQYF
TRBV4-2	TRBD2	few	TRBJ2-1	TGTGCCAGCAGCCAAGATTCAAGGGTAGCGGGACCCTACAATGAGCAGTTCTTC	CASSQDSRVAGPYNEQFF
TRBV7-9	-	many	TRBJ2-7	TGTGCCAGCAGCTCCACGCGACAGATTATTTACGAGCAGTACTTC	CASSSTRQIIYEQYF
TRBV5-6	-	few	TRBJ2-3	TGTGCCAGCAGCTCGAAGGTTGGGGGGGGGCCATTAGATACGCAGTATTTT	CASSSKVGGGPLDTQYF
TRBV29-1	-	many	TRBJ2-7	TGCAGCGTTGTGCCTCGGCAGGGAGTCCACGAGCAGTACTTC	CSVVPRQGVHEQYF
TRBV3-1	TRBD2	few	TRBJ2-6	TGTGCCAGCAGCCACGGACTAGCGGAAATTTCTGGGGCCAACGTCCTGACTTTC	CASSHGLAEISGANVLTF
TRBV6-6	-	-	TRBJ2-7	TGTGCCAGCAGTGATGGGGACGGGGGGCTCCACGAGCAGTACTTC	CASSDGDGGLHEQYF
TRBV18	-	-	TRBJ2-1	TGTGCCAGCTCACCACCGGAGGACCTCTACAATGAGCAGTTCTTC	CASSPPEDLYNEQFF
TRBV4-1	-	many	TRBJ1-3	TGCGCCAGCAGCCAACTGGGAAACACCATATATTTT	CASSQLGNTIYF
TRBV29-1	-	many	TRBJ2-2	TGCAGCGGCACCGGACAAAACACCGGGGAGCTGTTTTTT	CSGTGQNTGELFF
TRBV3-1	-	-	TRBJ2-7	TGTGCCAGCAGCCAAGGCGGTCTGGGGGGATACTACGAGCAGTACTTC	CASSQGGLGGYYEQYF
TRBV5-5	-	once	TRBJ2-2	TGTGCCAGCAGCGACCTCGGGGGTTCCACCGGGGAGCTGTTTTTT	CASSDLGGSTGELFF
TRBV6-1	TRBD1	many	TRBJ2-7	TGTGCCAGCAGTGAAGACCGAGCTGGGACAGGGTCCTACGAGCAGTACTTC	CASSEDRAGTGSYEQYF
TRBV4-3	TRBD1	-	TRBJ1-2	TGCGCCAGCAGCCAAGATCGTGGCGGGACAGGGCTGGGCTATGGCTACACCTTC	CASSQDRGGTGLGYGYTF
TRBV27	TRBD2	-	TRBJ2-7	TGTGCCAGCGGGCCTGGTAGCGGGAAGGGCTCCTACGAGCAGTACTTC	CASGPGSGKGSYEQYF
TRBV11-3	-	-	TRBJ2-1	TGTGCCAGCAGTCAAGGACAGGAGCAGTTCTTC	CASSQGQEQFF
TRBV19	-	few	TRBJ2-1	TGTGCCAGTAGTTTCCGGGACTTGTCCTACAATGAGCAGTTCTTC	CASSFRDLSYNEQFF
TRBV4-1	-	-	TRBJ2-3	TGCGCCAGCAGCCAAGGTTCGCTATACACAGATACGCAGTATTTT	CASSQGSLYTDTQYF
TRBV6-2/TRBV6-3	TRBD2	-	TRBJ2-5	TGTGCCAGCAGCATAACCGGGACTACGATTTCTGAGACCCAGTACTTC	CASSITGTTISETQYF
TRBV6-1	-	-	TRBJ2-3	TGTGCCAGCAGTCGAATAGGGACCCTAACAGATACGCAGTATTTT	CASSRIGTLTDTQYF
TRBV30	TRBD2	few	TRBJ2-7	TGTGCCTGGAGTCTATCGGGAGGCGGTTTTTACGAGCAGTACTTC	CAWSLSGGGFYEQYF
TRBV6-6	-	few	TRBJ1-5	TGTGCCAGCAGTTATGAGTCCCAGCATTTT	CASSYESQHF
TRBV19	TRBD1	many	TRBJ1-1	TGTGCCAGTAGTATGAAGGGGGCGAACACTGAAGCTTTCTTT	CASSMKGANTEAFF
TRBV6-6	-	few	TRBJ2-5	TGTGCCAGCAGTTACTGGCCGAACCCCCCAGAGACCCAGTACTTC	CASSYWPNPPETQYF
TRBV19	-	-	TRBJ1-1	TGTGCCAGTAGTATGGGCAGGGGTACCTACACTGAAGCTTTCTTT	CASSMGRGTYTEAFF
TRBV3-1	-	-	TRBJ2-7	TGTGCCAGCAGCCAAGATCAATTCAAGGCGGAGACCTACGAGCAGTACTTC	CASSQDQFKAETYEQYF
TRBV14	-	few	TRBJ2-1	TGTGCCAGCAGCCAACTCGCCGGGAATGAGCAGTTCTTC	CASSQLAGNEQFF
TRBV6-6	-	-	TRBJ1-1	TGTGCCAGCAGGGGCGGGGGTACCCCTGAAGCTTTCTTT	CASRGGGTPEAFF
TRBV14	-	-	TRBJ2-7	TGTGACAGCAGCCACGGTAGGGCCTACGAGCAGTACTTC	CDSSHGRAYEQYF
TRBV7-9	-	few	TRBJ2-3	TGTGCCAGCAGCTCCCAGGGGGGTGTGAGCACAGATACGCAGTATTTT	CASSSQGGVSTDTQYF
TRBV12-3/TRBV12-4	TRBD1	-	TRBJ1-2	TGTGCCAGCAACGACCGGGACAGGGGGCTTGACGGCTACACCTTC	CASNDRDRGLDGYTF
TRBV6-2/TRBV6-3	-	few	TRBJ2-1	TGTGCCAGCAGTTACAGTTTTGCCTTATACAATGAGCAGTTCTTC	CASSYSFALYNEQFF
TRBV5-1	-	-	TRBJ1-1	TGCGCCAGCAGCTTGGGGAGTCGGGGGTACTCTGAAGCTTTCTTT	CASSLGSRGYSEAFF
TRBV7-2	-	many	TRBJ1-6	TGTGCCAGCAGTCGGGTGGAGTCCTATAATTCACCCCTCCACTTT	CASSRVESYNSPLHF
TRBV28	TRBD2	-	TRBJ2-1	TGTGCCAGCAGTTTAGGGACTCTAGCGGTTCCGCCCGATGAGCAGTTCTTC	CASSLGTLAVPPDEQFF
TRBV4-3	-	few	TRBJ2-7	TGCGCCAGCAGCCAAGCCAATAGCGTGGCCTACGAGCAGTACTTC	CASSQANSVAYEQYF
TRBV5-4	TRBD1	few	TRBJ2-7	TGTGCCAGCAGCCATGGACAGGGGTTCGAGCAGTACTTC	CASSHGQGFEQYF
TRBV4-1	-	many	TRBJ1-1	TGCGCCAGCAGCCAAGATTATTGGGGGACTGAAGCTTTCTTT	CASSQDYWGTEAFF
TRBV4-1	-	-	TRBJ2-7	TGCGCCCGCCGCCAAGTCCCCCTGAGTTTTGAATACGAGCAGTACTTC	CARRQVPLSFEYEQYF